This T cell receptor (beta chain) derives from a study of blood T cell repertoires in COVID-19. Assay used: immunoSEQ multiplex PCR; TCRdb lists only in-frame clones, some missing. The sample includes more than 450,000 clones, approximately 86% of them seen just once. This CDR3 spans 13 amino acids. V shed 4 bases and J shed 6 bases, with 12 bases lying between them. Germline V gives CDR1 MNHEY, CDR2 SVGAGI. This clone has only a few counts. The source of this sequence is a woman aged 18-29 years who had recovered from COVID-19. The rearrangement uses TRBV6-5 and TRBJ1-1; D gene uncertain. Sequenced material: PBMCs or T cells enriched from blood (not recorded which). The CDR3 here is CASSSRARAEAFF. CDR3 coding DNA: TGTGCCAGCAGTTCCAGAGCTCGGGCTGAAGCTTTCTTT.